This T cell receptor (beta chain) was identified during a study of T cell responses to AZD1222 COVID-19 vaccine. Study-wide points: Spike-specific TCR breadth and depth went up after people got two AZD1222 doses. The donor group comprised mostly white British people and more females; the analysis possibly underestimated clonal diversity.

The table came from immunoSEQ multiplex PCR; TCRdb's copy has only in-frame clones and leaves some out. This table holds 75,000 to 100,000 clones, around 89% found once. Regarding this clone: Antigen specificity is unknown.

Trimming took 5 bases from V and 5 from J; bases not matched to a gene: 9. CDR1 is PRHDT and CDR2 is FYEKMQ in the germline V gene (reference sequence). CDR3 size: 15 residues. This specimen was peripheral blood, taken on day 0 of AZD1222 vaccination. This sequence originates from an adult in good health. This chain joins TRBV13 and TRBJ2-1; 7 positions match TRBD1. CDR3 coding DNA: TGTGCCAGCAGCCCAGGGGGTCCTAAGAACAATGAGCAGTTCTTC. This encodes CASSPGGPKNNEQFF. Variable domain in full (rest from reference TRBV13 and TRBJ2-1): AAGVIQSPRHLIKEKRETATLKCYPIPRHDTVYWYQQGPGQDPQFLISFYEKMQSDKGSIPDRFSAQQFSDYHSELNMSSLELGDSALYFCASSPGGPKNNEQFFGPGTRLTVL.